This T cell receptor (beta chain) was sequenced for a study of T cell responses to AZD1222 COVID-19 vaccine (dated by TCRdb to the early 2020s). Turning to the overall study: AZD1222 recipients whose second dose came at about 4 weeks and those whose second dose came at about 12 weeks were combined into one group, since spike-specific TCR depth and breadth did not differ between the two schedules. TCR sequencing covered over 230 trial participants: around 210 given two doses of AZD1222 and approximately 26 given two doses of MenACWY control vaccine. Trial participants were enrolled by age into subgroups of 18-55, 56-69 and 70-plus years, and around 150, 29 and 61 TCR-sequenced participants, respectively, were included in these subgroups. The paper as a whole reports these results and caveats: Participants were mostly white British and included more females than males, and it was suggested by the authors that clonal diversity may have been underestimated. Conclusions about previously exposed vaccinees are limited, since just six or seven AZD1222 recipients were seropositive for SARS-CoV-2 at baseline. In the small 56-69-year group, the increase in depth fell short of significance, most likely because of low power. Reportedly, close to half of the unique spike-specific TCRs recognized epitopes lying outside the regions that are mutated in the B.1.351 and B.1.1.7 variants. A significant rise in spike-specific TCR breadth and depth was observed after two AZD1222 doses relative to day 0 and relative to MenACWY recipients. No day 14 peak-response samples were available, so repertoires were characterized only after the peak T cell response. CD4 TCRs associated with the vaccine covered the entire spike protein, and the dominant responses were in regions 160-218 and 743-854.

The time point label on this specimen signifies: baseline before first vaccination. Vaccinee samples were obtained from the UK trials COV001 and COV002, which included a single-blind randomized controlled phase 2/3 trial of AZD1222 (ChAdOx1 nCoV-19) in healthy adults. For TCRbeta chain sequencing, PBMC samples from trial participants were taken at day 0 and at day 28 after the second dose. This clone was counted between two and nine times. The antigen it recognizes is unknown. The record has no base qualities; no much larger clone is one base away. The CDR3 spans 15 residues, from the cysteine through the phenylalanine. The DNA shown is the 45-base CDR3, in frame from base 1. V lost 0 bases and J lost 7 bases, and the count of bases not matched to a germline gene is 8. From a lookup of the germline V gene, CDR1 and CDR2 are SGHRS and YFSETQ. The CDR3 regions of human TCRbeta chains were subjected to immunosequencing. The study's own analysis went as follows. TCRs in the repertoires were compared against a reference library of SARS-CoV-2-specific TCRs that had been generated with the MIRA antigen-specificity platform. Breadth was defined as the fraction of unique TCRs that were SARS-CoV-2-associated, and depth was defined as the fraction of total T cells that were SARS-CoV-2-associated. Using the MIRA data, each spike-specific TCR was mapped to the spike region that the TCR reacts to and placed in a CD4 or CD8 class. Log10-transformed breadth and depth values were compared by one-way ANOVA with Sidak's multiple comparisons tests. TCRdb obtained this table from immuneACCESS and retained in-frame rearrangements with V and J assigned. These tables miss some clones; where compared with another copy, unresolved V genes account for less than half of the shortfall, and the remainder is unexplained. V and J calls and clone size are those listed in that table; D and trimming were worked out from the DNA. The sample table records roughly 100,000 clones; 80% to 90% of these occur just once. About 1.5% of the sample goes to the ten largest clones.

Material: peripheral blood, obtained on day 0 of AZD1222 vaccination. This TCR derives from an adult in good health. Recombination connected TRBV5-1 to TRBJ1-1; 8 middle bases align to TRBD1. The DNA sequence is as follows: TGCGCCAGCAGCTTGGAGGGACAGGAATGGGGTGAAGCTTTCTTT. Translated, this gives CASSLEGQEWGEAFF.